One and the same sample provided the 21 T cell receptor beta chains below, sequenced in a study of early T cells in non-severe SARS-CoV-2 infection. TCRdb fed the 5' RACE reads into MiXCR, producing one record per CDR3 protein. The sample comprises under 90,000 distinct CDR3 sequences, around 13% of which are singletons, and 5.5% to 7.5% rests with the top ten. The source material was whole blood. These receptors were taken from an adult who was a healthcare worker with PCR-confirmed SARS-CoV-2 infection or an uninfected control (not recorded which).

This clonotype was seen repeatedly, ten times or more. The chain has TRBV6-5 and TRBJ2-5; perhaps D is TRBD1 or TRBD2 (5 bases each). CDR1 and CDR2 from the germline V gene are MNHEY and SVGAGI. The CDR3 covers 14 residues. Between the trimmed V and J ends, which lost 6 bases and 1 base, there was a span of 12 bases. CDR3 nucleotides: TGTGCCAGCAGCTATGGGGGATCCCAAGAGACCCAGTACTTC. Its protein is CASSYGGSQETQYF.

The CDR3 loop is CASSVAGGAVNTYEQYF. The CDR3 DNA is TGTGCCAGCAGCGTAGCAGGCGGGGCCGTGAACACCTACGAGCAGTACTTC. This chain uses TRBV9 with TRBJ2-7; D may be TRBD2 (6 bases). The CDR3 has 17 residues. V was pared by 0 bases and J by 2 bases, with 18 bases between. In germline, CDR1 is SGDLS, CDR2 YYNGEE.

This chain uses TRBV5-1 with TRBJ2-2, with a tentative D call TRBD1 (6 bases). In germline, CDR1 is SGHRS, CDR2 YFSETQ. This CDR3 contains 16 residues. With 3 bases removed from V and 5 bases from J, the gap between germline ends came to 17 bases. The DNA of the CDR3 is TGCGCCAGCAGCTGGACGGGACATCCTCCGACCGGGGAGCTGTTTTTT. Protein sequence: CASSWTGHPPTGELFF.

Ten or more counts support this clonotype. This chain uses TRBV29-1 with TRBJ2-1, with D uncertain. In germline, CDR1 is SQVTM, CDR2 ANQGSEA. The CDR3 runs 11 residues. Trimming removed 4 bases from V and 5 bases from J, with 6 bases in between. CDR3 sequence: CSVGRDNEQFF. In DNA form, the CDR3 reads TGCAGCGTTGGACGGGACAATGAGCAGTTCTTC.

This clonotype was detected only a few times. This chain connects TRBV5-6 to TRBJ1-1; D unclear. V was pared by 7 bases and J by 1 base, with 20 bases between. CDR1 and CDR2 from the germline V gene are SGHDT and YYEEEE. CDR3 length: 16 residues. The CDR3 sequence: CASGIRLGVSNTEAFF. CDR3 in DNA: TGTGCCAGCGGCATCCGACTTGGGGTGTCGAACACTGAAGCTTTCTTT.

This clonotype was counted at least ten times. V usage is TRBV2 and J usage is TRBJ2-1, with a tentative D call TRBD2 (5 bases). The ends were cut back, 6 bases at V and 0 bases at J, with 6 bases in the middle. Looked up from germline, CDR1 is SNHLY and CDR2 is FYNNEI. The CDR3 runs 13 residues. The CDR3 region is CASRDYSYNEQFF. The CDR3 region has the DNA TGTGCCAGCAGAGACTACTCCTACAATGAGCAGTTCTTC. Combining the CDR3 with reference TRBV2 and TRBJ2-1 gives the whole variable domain EPEVTQTPSHQVTQMGQEVILRCVPISNHLYFYWYRQILGQKVEFLVSFYNNEISEKSEIFDDQFSVERPDGSNFTLKIRSTKLEDSAMYFCASRDYSYNEQFFGPGTRLTVL.

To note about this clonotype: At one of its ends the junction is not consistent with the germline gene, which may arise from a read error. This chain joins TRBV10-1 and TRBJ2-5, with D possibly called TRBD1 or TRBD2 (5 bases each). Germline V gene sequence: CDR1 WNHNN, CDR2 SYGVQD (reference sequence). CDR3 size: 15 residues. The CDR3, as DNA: TGCGCCAGCAGTGGGGGGTCAGGGCTCCAAGAGACCCTGTACTTC. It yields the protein CASSGGSGLQETLYF.

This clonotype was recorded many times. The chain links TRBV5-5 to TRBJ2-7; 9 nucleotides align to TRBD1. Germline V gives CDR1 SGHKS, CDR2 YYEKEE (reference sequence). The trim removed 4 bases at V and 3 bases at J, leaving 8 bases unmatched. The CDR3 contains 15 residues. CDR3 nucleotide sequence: TGTGCCAGCAGCCTGGGGACAGGGAAAATCTACGAGCAGTACTTC. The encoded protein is CASSLGTGKIYEQYF.

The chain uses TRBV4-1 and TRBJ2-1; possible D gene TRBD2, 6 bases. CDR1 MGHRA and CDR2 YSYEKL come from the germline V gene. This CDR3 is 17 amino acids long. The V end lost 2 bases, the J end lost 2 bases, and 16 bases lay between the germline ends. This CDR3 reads CASSQKVLGSAYNEQFF. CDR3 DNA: TGCGCCAGCAGCCAAAAGGTGCTCGGGAGCGCCTACAATGAGCAGTTCTTC.

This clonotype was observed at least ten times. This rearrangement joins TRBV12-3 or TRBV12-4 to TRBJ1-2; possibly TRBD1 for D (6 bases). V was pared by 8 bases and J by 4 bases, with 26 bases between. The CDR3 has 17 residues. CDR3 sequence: CASGSSETGRRIYGYTF. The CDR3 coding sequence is TGTGCCAGCGGATCCTCGGAGACAGGCAGGAGGATCTATGGCTACACCTTC.

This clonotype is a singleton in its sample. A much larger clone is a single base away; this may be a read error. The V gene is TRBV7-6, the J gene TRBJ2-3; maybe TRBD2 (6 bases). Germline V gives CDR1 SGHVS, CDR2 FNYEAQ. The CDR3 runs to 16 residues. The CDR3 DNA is TGTGCCAGCAGCTTAACGGGGGTTTGGATAACAGATACGCTGTATTTT. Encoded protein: CASSLTGVWITDTLYF. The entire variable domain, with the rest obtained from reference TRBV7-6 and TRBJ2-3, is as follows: GAGVSQSPRYKVTKRGQDVALRCDPISGHVSLYWYRQALGQGPEFLTYFNYEAQQDKSGLPNDRFSAERPEGSISTLTIQRTEQRDSAMYRCASSLTGVWITDTLYFGPGTRLTVL.

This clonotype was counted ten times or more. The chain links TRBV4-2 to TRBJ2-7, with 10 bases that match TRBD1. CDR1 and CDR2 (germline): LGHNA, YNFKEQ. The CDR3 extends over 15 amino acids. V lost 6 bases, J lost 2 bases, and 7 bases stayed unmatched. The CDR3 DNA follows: TGTGCCAGCAGTCGGACAGGGGGGGGCCCCTACGAGCAGTACTTC. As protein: CASSRTGGGPYEQYF.

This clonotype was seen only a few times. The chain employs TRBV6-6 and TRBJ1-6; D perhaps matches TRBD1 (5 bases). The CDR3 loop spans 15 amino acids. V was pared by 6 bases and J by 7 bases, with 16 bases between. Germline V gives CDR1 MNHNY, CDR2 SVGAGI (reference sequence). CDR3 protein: CASRTRDGRNSPLHF. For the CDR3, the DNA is TGTGCCAGCAGGACCCGGGACGGCCGGAATTCACCCCTCCACTTT.

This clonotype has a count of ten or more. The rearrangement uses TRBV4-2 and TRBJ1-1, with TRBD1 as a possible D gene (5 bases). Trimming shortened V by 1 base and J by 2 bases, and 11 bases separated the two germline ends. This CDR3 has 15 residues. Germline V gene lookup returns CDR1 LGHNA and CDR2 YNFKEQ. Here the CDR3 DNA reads TGTGCCAGCAGCCAAGCGGGGGGGTACAACACTGAAGCTTTCTTT. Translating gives CASSQAGGYNTEAFF.

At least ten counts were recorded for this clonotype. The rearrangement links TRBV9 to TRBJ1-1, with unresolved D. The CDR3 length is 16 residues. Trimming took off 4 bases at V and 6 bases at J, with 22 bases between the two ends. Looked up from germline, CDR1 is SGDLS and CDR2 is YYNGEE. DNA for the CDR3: TGTGCCAGCAGCTCCAGTCTCAAGGGATCCTCGGCTGAAGCTTTCTTT. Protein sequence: CASSSSLKGSSAEAFF.

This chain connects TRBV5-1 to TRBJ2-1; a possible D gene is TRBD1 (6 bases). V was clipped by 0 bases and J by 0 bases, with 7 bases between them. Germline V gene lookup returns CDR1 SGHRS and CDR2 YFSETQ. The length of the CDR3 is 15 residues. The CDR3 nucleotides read TGCGCCAGCAGCTTGGGAGGGGGCTCCTACAATGAGCAGTTCTTC. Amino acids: CASSLGGGSYNEQFF.

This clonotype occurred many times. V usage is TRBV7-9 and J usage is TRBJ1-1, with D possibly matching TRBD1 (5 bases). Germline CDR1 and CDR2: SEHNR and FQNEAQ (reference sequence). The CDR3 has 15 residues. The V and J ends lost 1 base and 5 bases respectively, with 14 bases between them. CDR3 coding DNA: TGTGCCAGCAGCTTAGACGGCAGGGAGATGACTGAAGCTTTCTTT. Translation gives CASSLDGREMTEAFF.

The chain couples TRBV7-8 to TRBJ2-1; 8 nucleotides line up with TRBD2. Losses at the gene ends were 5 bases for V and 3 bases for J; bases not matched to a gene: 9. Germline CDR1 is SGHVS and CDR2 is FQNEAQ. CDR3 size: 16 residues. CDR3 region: CASSLRSGSNYNEQFF. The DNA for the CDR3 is TGTGCCAGCAGCCTACGGAGCGGGAGCAACTACAATGAGCAGTTCTTC.

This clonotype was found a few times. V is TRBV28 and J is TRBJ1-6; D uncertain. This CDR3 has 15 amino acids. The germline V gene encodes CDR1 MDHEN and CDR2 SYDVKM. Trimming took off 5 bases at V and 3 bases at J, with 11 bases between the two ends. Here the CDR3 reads CASSRSVDYNSPLHF. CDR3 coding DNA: TGTGCCAGCAGTAGGAGTGTGGACTATAATTCACCCCTCCACTTT.

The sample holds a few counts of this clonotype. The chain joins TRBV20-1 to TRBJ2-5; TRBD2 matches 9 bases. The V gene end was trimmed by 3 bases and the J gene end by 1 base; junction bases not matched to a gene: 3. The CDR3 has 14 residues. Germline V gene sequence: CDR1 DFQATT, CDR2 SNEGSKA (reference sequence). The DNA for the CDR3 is TGCAGTGCTAGCGGCGGGGGGGCCCAAGAGACCCAGTACTTC. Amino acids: CSASGGGAQETQYF.

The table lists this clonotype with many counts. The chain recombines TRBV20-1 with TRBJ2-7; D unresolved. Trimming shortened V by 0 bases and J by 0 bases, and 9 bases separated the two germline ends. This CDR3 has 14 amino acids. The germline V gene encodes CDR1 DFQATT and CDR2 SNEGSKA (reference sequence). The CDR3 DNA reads TGCAGTGCTAGAGATCAGCAGGCCTCCTACGAGCAGTACTTC. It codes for CSARDQQASYEQYF.